This T cell receptor (beta chain) emerged from a study of blood T cell repertoires in COVID-19. The CDR3 totals 11 residues. V was shortened by 5 bases and J by 6 bases, with 7 bases between the two germline ends. Sequencing used immunoSEQ multiplex PCR; TCRdb keeps in-frame clones, though not all of them. The repertoire includes some 67,000 clones, 87% of them detected once, and approximately 19% sits in the top ten. This clone has just a few counts. This sequence was found in a woman of 80 years or more with acute or convalescent COVID-19. Sequencing was carried out using peripheral blood. The chain uses TRBV12-3 or TRBV12-4 and TRBJ1-2, with D perhaps TRBD1 (5 bases). The CDR3 loop reads CASSPRDGYTF. The CDR3 bases are TGTGCCAGCAGTCCCAGGGATGGCTACACCTTC.